This is a list of T cell receptor beta chains from one sample in a study of T-cell reconstitution after alpha-beta-depleted transplantation in children. MiXCR was run by TCRdb on the PCR reads, yielding one entry per CDR3 protein. The table includes 70,000 to 100,000 distinct CDR3 sequences, 12% detected once. The sample was PBMCs from the stem cell graft donor, taken from the stem cell graft. These receptors originate from a human donor who donated a stem cell graft to a child with inherited bone marrow failure. Both conserved end residues are part of each CDR3. Fields, in order: clone size, J gene, V gene, CDR3 protein. For some rows the clone size is stated as once, few or many, or as a class when expanded; others skip it.

many | TRBJ2-4 | TRBV10-3 | CAISESQGAGDKNIQYF
- | TRBJ2-3 | TRBV5-1 | CASSSEGTDTQYF
- | TRBJ2-1 | TRBV7-9 | CASYRGGSEQFF
many | TRBJ2-1 | TRBV5-6 | CASSDAGATNEQFF
many | TRBJ2-1 | TRBV9 | CASSVVGNNNEQFF
- | TRBJ1-2 | TRBV20-1 | CSALDEPNYGYTF
- | TRBJ2-7 | TRBV5-1 | CASSYFGGSYEQYF
many | TRBJ1-5 | TRBV9 | CASSVGGLNQPQHF
few | TRBJ2-7 | TRBV28 | CASSGRTGSSYEQYF
many | TRBJ1-1 | TRBV5-1 | CASSPIPPGPNTEAFF
- | TRBJ1-1 | TRBV6-2/TRBV6-3 | CASSYSQGALTEAFF
many | TRBJ2-1 | TRBV20-1 | CSARRREGEQFF
many | TRBJ1-1 | TRBV27 | CASSPGTLNTEAFF
few | TRBJ2-1 | TRBV4-1 | CASRGTSGGRQGNEQFF